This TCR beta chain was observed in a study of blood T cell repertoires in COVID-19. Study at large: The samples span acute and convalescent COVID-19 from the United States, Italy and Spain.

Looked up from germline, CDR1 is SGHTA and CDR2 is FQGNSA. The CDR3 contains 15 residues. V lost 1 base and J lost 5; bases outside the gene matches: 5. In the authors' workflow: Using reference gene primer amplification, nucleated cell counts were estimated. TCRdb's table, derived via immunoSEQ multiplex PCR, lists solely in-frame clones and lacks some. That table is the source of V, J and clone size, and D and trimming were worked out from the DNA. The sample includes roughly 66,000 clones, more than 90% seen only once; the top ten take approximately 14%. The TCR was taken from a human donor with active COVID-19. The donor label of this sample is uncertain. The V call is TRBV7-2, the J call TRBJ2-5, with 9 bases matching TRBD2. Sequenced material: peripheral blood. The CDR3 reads CASSLVGSGSETQYF. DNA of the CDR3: TGTGCCAGCAGCTTAGTAGGTAGCGGGAGCGAGACCCAGTACTTC.